Below, 9 T cell receptor beta chains from the same sample are listed, as sequenced in a study of CD8 T cells in ankylosing spondylitis. TCRdb re-called the 5' RACE reads with MiXCR, one entry per CDR3 protein. The sample lists about 140,000 distinct CDR3 sequences, around a third occurring once. Source material: synovial fluid, either unsorted or a sorted T cell fraction (not recorded which). The receptors were sampled from a male donor with ankylosing spondylitis.

In its sample, this clonotype was seen a few times. V usage is TRBV21-1 and J usage is TRBJ2-7; TRBD1, the table's D call, lacks a check against the DNA. TRBV21-1 is labeled a pseudogene. The CDR3 has 13 amino acids. This CDR3 reads CACGCGRGYEQYF. CDR3 nucleotide sequence: TGTGCCTGCGGCTGCGGACGGGGCTACGAGCAGTACTTC.

This CDR3 reads CSADGPTIAKNIQYF. CDR3 coding DNA: TGCAGTGCTGACGGACCGACCATAGCCAAAAACATTCAGTACTTC. The chain carries TRBV20-1 and TRBJ2-4, with D unresolved. The germline V gene encodes CDR1 DFQATT and CDR2 SNEGSKA (reference sequence). Trimming shortened V by 5 bases and J by 0 bases, and 14 bases separated the two germline ends. The CDR3 is 15 residues long.

The rearrangement links TRBV3-1 to TRBJ2-5; 8 bases are a match to TRBD2. Per the germline V gene, CDR1 is LGHDT and CDR2 is YNNKEL (reference sequence). Germline trimming cut 8 bases from V and 6 bases from J; bases unmatched to any gene: 8. The length of the CDR3 is 13 residues. The CDR3 DNA follows: TGTGCCAGCGAACGGACTAGCCAGAAGACCCAGTACTTC. Translating it yields CASERTSQKTQYF.

V is TRBV20-1 and J is TRBJ1-1; D is possibly TRBD1 (5 bases). The CDR3 is made up of 14 amino acids. CDR1 and CDR2 (germline): DFQATT, SNEGSKA (reference sequence). The ends were cut back, 2 bases at V and 1 base at J, with 11 bases in the middle. The CDR3 sequence: CSARKGPSNTEAFF. In nucleotides, the CDR3 is TGCAGTGCTAGAAAGGGACCCTCGAACACTGAAGCTTTCTTT.

This chain joins TRBV7-9 and TRBJ2-6; 7 nucleotides align to TRBD1. V was pared by 8 bases and J by 3 bases, with 1 base of the junction left unmatched. The germline V gene encodes CDR1 SEHNR and CDR2 FQNEAQ (reference sequence). This CDR3 spans 13 amino acids. This CDR3 reads CASGTDGANVLTF. Here the CDR3 DNA reads TGTGCCAGCGGGACAGATGGGGCCAACGTCCTGACTTTC.

This rearrangement joins TRBV21-1 to TRBJ1-4. TRBV21-1 is shown as a pseudogene. The CDR3 has 14 amino acids. The CDR3 coding sequence is TGTGCCAGCAGCACCGGAGGAACTAATGAAAAACTGTTTTTT. This sequence encodes CASSTGGTNEKLFF.

The CDR3 spells CASSYQLGSSETQYF. The CDR3 nucleotides are TGTGCCAGCAGCTATCAGTTAGGATCTTCAGAGACCCAGTACTTC. The genes are TRBV11-2 and TRBJ2-5, with D unresolved. This CDR3 is built from 15 residues. V lost 4 bases to trimming and J lost 4 bases, with 16 bases between them. The germline V gene has CDR1 SGHAT and CDR2 FQNNGV. Complete variable domain (other parts from reference TRBV11-2 and TRBJ2-5): EAGVAQSPRYKIIEKRQSVAFWCNPISGHATLYWYQQILGQGPKLLIQFQNNGVVDDSQLPKDRFSAERLKGVDSTLKIQPAKLEDSAVYLCASSYQLGSSETQYFGPGTRLLVL.

There are a few counts of this clonotype. The chain couples TRBV2 to TRBJ2-3; D gene unclear. Deletions cut 2 bases from V and 1 base from J, with 10 bases between. This CDR3 is built from 15 residues. CDR1 is SNHLY, CDR2 FYNNEI, per germline. CDR3 nucleotides: TGTGCCAGCAGTGAACGTTTCCAGGGCACAGATACGCAGTATTTT. Its translation is CASSERFQGTDTQYF.

The rearrangement uses TRBV29-1 and TRBJ2-7; D not certain. Germline loops: CDR1 SQVTM, CDR2 ANQGSEA. Deletions cut 1 base from V and 3 bases from J, with 16 bases between. The CDR3 loop spans 15 amino acids. CDR3 protein: CSVEVAWGNDYEQYF. The CDR3 region has the DNA TGCAGCGTTGAAGTGGCTTGGGGAAACGACTACGAGCAGTACTTC.